This T cell receptor beta chain was obtained from a study of shared clonotypes between healthy human individuals. CD45RO-negative, CCR7-positively selected cells formed the naive CD8 fraction, excluding terminally differentiated effector memory CD45RA+ cells. J lost 4 bases, V lost 6 bases, and 9 bases had no gene match. Germline CDR1 is SGHNT and CDR2 is YYREEE (reference sequence). This CDR3 is built from 15 residues. Under the authors' procedure: Filtering was not the same, since immunoSEQ gave junction-only sequences without quality scores. Method: immunoSEQ multiplex PCR; TCRdb's copy keeps in-frame clones and lacks some. V and J calls and clone size are those listed in that table; D and trimming were worked out from the DNA. The data show approximately 1.9 million clones, with around 95% seen just once and about 1.7% held by the top ten.

The chain has TRBV5-4 and TRBJ2-5, with TRBD2 matching over 10 bases. The receptor's source is a man between 18 and 35 years old in good health. Some clones in this sample may be carry-over from other donors' samples. What was sequenced was naive CD8+ T cells from PBMCs. CDR3 nucleotides: TGTGCCAGCACCCGAGGGGTAGCGGGAGGAGAGACCCAGTACTTC. Translation gives CASTRGVAGGETQYF.